The 4 T cell receptor beta chains below come from one sample, sequenced in a study of cytomegalovirus exposure and HLA in healthy donors. The PCR used 60 Vbeta and 13 Jbeta primers. This table comes from immunoSEQ multiplex PCR, and its TCRdb copy is limited to in-frame clones, with some not included. The sample shows some 140,000 clones, around 72% of them seen only once. Sequencing was carried out using PBMCs. These receptors all stem from a woman between 40 and 55 years old in good health and CMV-seronegative.

The CDR3 DNA sequence: TGCGCCAGCAGCCAAGATGGGCTAGCGGGGCCAGGCAGGGTGGAGACCCAGTACTTC. It yields the protein CASSQDGLAGPGRVETQYF. This chain joins TRBV4-3 and TRBJ2-5; 9 bases agree with TRBD2. CDR1 is LGHNA and CDR2 is YSLEER in the germline V gene. V lost 0 bases to trimming and J lost 5 bases; unmatched junction nucleotides: 16. The CDR3 spans 19 residues.

This rearrangement joins TRBV5-6 to TRBJ2-5; TRBD1 matches at 8 bases. Germline assignment: CDR1 SGHDT and CDR2 YYEEEE. The CDR3 has 14 amino acids. J was trimmed by 10 bases and V by 0 bases; bases with no gene match: 8. The chain's CDR3 is CASSLGGTGCHQYF. The CDR3, as DNA: TGTGCCAGCAGCTTGGGGGGGACAGGCTGTCACCAGTACTTC.

This chain joins TRBV7-3 and TRBJ2-1; TRBD1 matches 8 bases. Germline V gene lookup returns CDR1 SGHTA and CDR2 FQGTGA. The CDR3 runs 15 residues. V lost 8 bases to trimming and J lost 0 bases; unmatched junction nucleotides: 6. The CDR3 bases are TGTGCCAGCGGCCCGGACAGGGCCTCCTACAATGAGCAGTTCTTC. Protein: CASGPDRASYNEQFF.

J is TRBJ2-1 and V is TRBV7-9, with 12 bases that match TRBD1. The J segment lost 7 bases and the V segment lost 6 bases, leaving 13 bases of the junction unmatched. Germline V gene data show CDR1 as SEHNR and CDR2 as FQNEAQ (reference sequence). CDR3 length equals 17 residues. The CDR3 DNA sequence: TGTGCCAGCAGGTTTCCGGGACAGGGGGCCCTCGGGAATGAGCAGTTCTTC. Its protein product is CASRFPGQGALGNEQFF. The complete variable domain, with remaining parts taken from reference TRBV7-9 and TRBJ2-1, reads DTGVSQNPRHKITKRGQNVTFRCDPISEHNRLYWYRQTLGQGPEFLTYFQNEAQLEKSRLLSDRFSAERPKGSFSTLEIQRTEQGDSAMYLCASRFPGQGALGNEQFFGPGTRLTVL.